The 26 T cell receptor beta chains listed next were all sequenced from one sample in a study of technical replicates of blood from a handful of donors (dated by TCRdb to about 2017). To prepare the library, the immunoSEQ multiplex PCR assay was applied. Entries here come from immuneACCESS through TCRdb and include only in-frame sequences with V and J called. Some clones fail to appear in such tables; in the studies checked, an unresolved V gene covers under half of the shortfall, and the cause of the remainder is unknown. Across this sample there are almost 65,000 clones, with about 90% seen only once. Approximately 5.1% of the sample lies in the top ten. The material sequenced was PBMCs. These receptors all stem from a human donor in good health. Some clones in this sample may be carry-over from other donors' samples.

The J gene is TRBJ2-7, the V gene TRBV5-6, with TRBD1 matching 7 bases. The CDR3 has 12 amino acids. Germline CDR1 is SGHDT and CDR2 is YYEEEE. After removal of 4 bases from V and 5 bases from J, the junction contained 3 bases not matched to a gene. The CDR3 coding sequence is TGTGCCAGCAGCCCTGGACAGGACGAGCAGTACTTC. This encodes CASSPGQDEQYF.

V usage is TRBV5-6 and J usage is TRBJ1-2; D may be TRBD1 (6 bases). Trimming stripped 4 bases from V and 8 bases from J, with 9 bases between. The V gene's germline CDR1 is SGHDT and CDR2 YYEEEE. This CDR3 region has 11 residues. This CDR3 is CASSLRGGYTF. The CDR3 DNA sequence: TGTGCCAGCAGCCTCAGGGGAGGCTACACCTTC. The whole variable domain, filled in from reference TRBV5-6 and TRBJ1-2, reads DAGVTQSPTHLIKTRGQQVTLRCSPKSGHDTVSWYQQALGQGPQFIFQYYEEEERQRGNFPDRFSGHQFPNYSSELNVNALLLGDSALYLCASSLRGGYTFGSGTRLTVV.

The rearrangement joins TRBV5-1 to TRBJ2-7, with TRBD2 matching over 11 bases. Germline V lookup: CDR1 SGHRS, CDR2 YFSETQ. After removal of 0 bases from V and 3 bases from J, the junction contained 8 bases not matched to a gene. This CDR3 region has 17 residues. CDR3 protein: CASSLGWTSGPLYEQYF. The CDR3 DNA reads as TGCGCCAGCAGCTTGGGTTGGACTAGCGGGCCACTCTACGAGCAGTACTTC.

This clone was observed a single time. The chain is built from TRBV27 and TRBJ1-1; D perhaps matches TRBD1 (5 bases). CDR1 and CDR2 from the germline V gene are MNHEY and SMNVEV (reference sequence). The CDR3 has 14 amino acids. V was shortened by 4 bases and J by 5 bases, with 14 bases between the two germline ends. The DNA for the CDR3 is TGTGCCAGCAGTTCAAACTGGGGGGAAACTGAAGCTTTCTTT. Translation: CASSSNWGETEAFF.

The chain couples TRBV6-5 to TRBJ2-2, with a possible D match to TRBD2 (5 bases). Germline V gene data show CDR1 as MNHEY and CDR2 as SVGAGI. The CDR3 totals 13 residues. The V and J ends lost 8 bases and 6 bases respectively, with 13 bases between them. The CDR3 is CASAAGRAGELFF. The CDR3 nucleotides are TGTGCCAGCGCGGCGGGCCGGGCCGGGGAGCTGTTTTTT.

The chain combines TRBV5-4 with TRBJ2-2; D is possibly TRBD2 (6 bases). The CDR3 extends over 14 amino acids. CDR1 SGHNT and CDR2 YYREEE come from the germline V gene (reference sequence). Trimming removed 2 bases at V and 7 bases at J, with 12 bases between. The CDR3 reads CASSFGGQDGELFF. The CDR3, as DNA: TGTGCCAGCAGCTTCGGGGGTCAGGACGGGGAGCTGTTTTTT.

A note on this clone: The same CDR3 also results from other DNA sequences found in this sample. The gene calls are TRBV7-9 and TRBJ1-3, with unresolved D. V was clipped by 1 base and J by 1 base, with 5 bases between them. CDR3 length: 14 residues. Germline CDR1 and CDR2: SEHNR and FQNEAQ (reference sequence). The CDR3 is CASSLGGSGNTIYF. The CDR3 bases are TGTGCCAGCAGCTTAGGAGGGTCTGGAAACACCATATATTTT.

This chain's CDR3 is CASIRTENTEAFF. Here the CDR3 DNA reads TGTGCCAGCATTCGGACAGAGAACACTGAAGCTTTCTTT. The chain joins TRBV2 to TRBJ1-1; D is perhaps TRBD1 (6 bases). The CDR3 is 13 residues long. The germline V gene has CDR1 SNHLY and CDR2 FYNNEI. Trimming took off 7 bases at V and 1 base at J, with 10 bases between the two ends.

This clone showed up just a few times. The CDR3 DNA follows: TGTGCCATCAGTGAAAGGACTATCAACTACAATGAGCAGTTCTTC. This translates into CAISERTINYNEQFF. The gene calls are TRBV10-3 and TRBJ2-1, with D tentatively TRBD2 (6 bases). The V end was cut by 3 bases, the J end by 3 bases, with 12 bases between. The CDR3 has 15 residues. The germline V gene has CDR1 ENHRY and CDR2 SYGVKD.

V and J are TRBV9 and TRBJ2-2; 7 bases line up with TRBD2. V was pared by 5 bases and J by 1 base, with 2 bases of the junction left unmatched. CDR3 length: 14 amino acids. The V gene's germline CDR1 is SGDLS and CDR2 YYNGEE. The CDR3 DNA reads as TGTGCCAGCAGTCGGGGGGTGAACACCGGGGAGCTGTTTTTT. The encoded protein is CASSRGVNTGELFF.

The rearrangement links TRBV7-9 to TRBJ2-3; TRBD1 aligns across 9 bases. Germline V CDR1 and CDR2: SEHNR, FQNEAQ (reference sequence). V was clipped by 2 bases and J by 3 bases; unmatched bases: 3. The CDR3 runs 15 residues. Here the CDR3 DNA reads TGTGCCAGCAGCTTACGGACAGGGGCGACAGATACGCAGTATTTT. Amino acid sequence: CASSLRTGATDTQYF. Full variable domain (remainder filled in from reference TRBV7-9 and TRBJ2-3): DTGVSQNPRHKITKRGQNVTFRCDPISEHNRLYWYRQTLGQGPEFLTYFQNEAQLEKSRLLSDRFSAERPKGSFSTLEIQRTEQGDSAMYLCASSLRTGATDTQYFGPGTRLTVL.

The rearrangement joins TRBV7-2 to TRBJ1-1, with D perhaps matching TRBD1 (6 bases). This CDR3 comprises 15 residues. Trimming took off 5 bases at V and 4 bases at J, with 17 bases between the two ends. The germline V gene encodes CDR1 SGHTA and CDR2 FQGNSA. The CDR3 DNA reads as TGTGCCAGCAGCCTTCAGGGGTTGGGGGTCACTGAAGCTTTCTTT. Translation: CASSLQGLGVTEAFF.

Only one count was recorded for this clone. The V gene is TRBV30, the J gene TRBJ2-2; a weak D match, TRBD2 (9 bases). Germline assignment: CDR1 GTSNPN and CDR2 SVGIG (reference sequence). This CDR3 has 18 amino acids. V shed 4 bases and J shed 7 bases, with 28 bases lying between them. CDR3 DNA sequence: TGTGCCTGGATGCGGCAGGGGGCGCGGCGGGAGGGCCTCGGGGAGCTGTTTTTT. It yields the protein CAWMRQGARREGLGELFF. The full variable domain, rest sourced from reference TRBV30 and TRBJ2-2, is SQTIHQWPATLVQPVGSPLSLECTVEGTSNPNLYWYRQAAGRGLQLLFYSVGIGQISSEVPQNLSASRPQDRQFILSSKKLLLSDSGFYLCAWMRQGARREGLGELFFGEGSRLTVL.

The chain joins TRBV18 to TRBJ1-1; perhaps TRBD1 as D (6 bases). Germline V gene sequence: CDR1 KGHSH, CDR2 LQKENI. Trimming shortened V by 3 bases and J by 1 base, and 9 bases separated the two germline ends. The length of the CDR3 is 14 residues. CDR3 sequence: CASSPATGNTEAFF. CDR3 DNA sequence: TGTGCCAGCTCACCTGCGACAGGGAACACTGAAGCTTTCTTT.

The J gene is TRBJ2-7, the V gene TRBV11-2; tentatively, D is TRBD2 (6 bases). The germline V gene encodes CDR1 SGHAT and CDR2 FQNNGV. There are 13 residues in the CDR3. In nucleotides, the CDR3 is TGTGCTACGAAGGAGGGTGGGAGCCACGAGCAGTACTTC. It codes for CATKEGGSHEQYF.

The V and J genes are TRBV7-9 and TRBJ2-7; 11 nucleotides match TRBD1. V shed 4 bases and J 7 bases; nucleotides not matched to a gene: 9. The CDR3 covers 15 residues. Germline values: CDR1 SEHNR, CDR2 FQNEAQ (reference sequence). CDR3 DNA: TGTGCCAGCAGCTCCAGGACAGGGGGCTCAGGAGAGCAGTACTTC. Translated: CASSSRTGGSGEQYF.

V usage is TRBV5-3 and J usage is TRBJ1-5; 8 positions match TRBD1. TRBV5-3 is an ORF; its function is uncertain. The CDR3 spans 13 residues. The V gene end was trimmed by 9 bases and the J gene end by 7 bases; junction bases not matched to a gene: 9. CDR3 loop: CANPGQGRQPQHF. CDR3 nucleotide sequence: TGTGCCAACCCCGGACAGGGCAGGCAGCCCCAGCATTTT.

This chain joins TRBV19 and TRBJ2-5; TRBD2 agrees at 9 bases. Trimming at V came to 3 bases and at J to 5 bases, leaving 7 bases not matched to a gene. The CDR3 consists of 15 residues. Germline V lookup: CDR1 LNHDA, CDR2 SQIVND (reference sequence). CDR3 sequence reads: CASSISSGGSETQYF. In DNA form, the CDR3 reads TGTGCCAGTAGTATCTCAAGCGGGGGGTCTGAGACCCAGTACTTC.

Only a few counts were recorded for this clone. The chain recombines TRBV10-1 with TRBJ2-7, with 9 bases aligning to TRBD1. V shed 7 bases, J shed 3 bases, and the junction held 10 bases outside the gene matches. From germline, CDR1 is WNHNN and CDR2 SYGVQD (reference sequence). The CDR3 contains 15 residues. Written as DNA, the CDR3 is TGCGCCAGCACCCGATCTTGGGACAGGGACTACGAGCAGTACTTC. Amino acids: CASTRSWDRDYEQYF.

This chain uses TRBV2 with TRBJ2-5, with D maybe TRBD2 (7 bases). The CDR3 covers 14 residues. V lost 2 bases to trimming and J lost 5 bases, with 12 bases between them. Germline V lookup: CDR1 SNHLY, CDR2 FYNNEI. The CDR3 region is CASSESRGGETQYF. Here the CDR3 DNA reads TGTGCCAGCAGTGAAAGCAGGGGAGGGGAGACCCAGTACTTC.

The chain has TRBV7-3 and TRBJ2-2; TRBD2 matches 16 bases. The trim removed 5 bases at V and 2 bases at J, leaving 8 bases unmatched. The CDR3 sequence is 19 residues long. Germline CDR1 is SGHTA and CDR2 is FQGTGA. CDR3: CASSLPGTSGGANTGELFF. The CDR3 DNA follows: TGTGCCAGCAGCCTACCGGGGACTAGCGGGGGGGCAAACACCGGGGAGCTGTTTTTT.

The chain has TRBV5-1 and TRBJ1-2, with unresolved D. The CDR3 consists of 14 residues. V was clipped by 0 bases and J by 7 bases, with 13 bases between them. CDR1 and CDR2 (germline): SGHRS, YFSETQ. CDR3 DNA: TGCGCCAGCAGCTTGGCGGGATCGGGAAGTGGCTACACCTTC. Translation gives CASSLAGSGSGYTF.

The rearrangement joins TRBV14 to TRBJ2-3; D is ambiguous. Germline-derived CDR1 and CDR2 are SGHDN and FVKESK. Trimming took 3 bases from V and 9 from J, leaving 10 bases between them. The CDR3 is 12 amino acids. CDR3 sequence: CASSHIPETQYF. In DNA form, the CDR3 reads TGTGCCAGCAGCCATATTCCGGAGACGCAGTATTTT.

The chain employs TRBV7-9 and TRBJ2-7, with TRBD2 matching over 7 bases. With 10 bases clipped from V and 0 bases from J, the junction kept 9 bases outside the gene matches. The CDR3 length is 14 residues. Germline V gene sequence: CDR1 SEHNR, CDR2 FQNEAQ (reference sequence). In nucleotides, the CDR3 is TGTGCCATCGATACTAGCGCCTTCTCCTACGAGCAGTACTTC. The encoded protein is CAIDTSAFSYEQYF.

The chain is built from TRBV5-8 and TRBJ1-2, with unresolved D. CDR1 and CDR2 from the germline V gene are SGHTS and YDEGEE. This CDR3 spans 14 amino acids. Trimming left V 4 bases short and J 7 bases short, with 17 bases between. Here the CDR3 reads CASSTGGPKRGYTF. The CDR3 coding sequence is TGTGCCAGCAGCACCGGAGGCCCGAAGCGTGGCTACACCTTC.

The rearrangement joins TRBV6-1 to TRBJ2-4; D remains ambiguous. The CDR3 contains 15 residues. Trimming removed 2 bases from V and 0 bases from J, with 8 bases in between. Germline-derived CDR1 and CDR2 are MNHNS and SASEGT. DNA for the CDR3: TGTGCCAGCAGTGAACCGGGTCTAGCCAAAAACATTCAGTACTTC. Its protein is CASSEPGLAKNIQYF.